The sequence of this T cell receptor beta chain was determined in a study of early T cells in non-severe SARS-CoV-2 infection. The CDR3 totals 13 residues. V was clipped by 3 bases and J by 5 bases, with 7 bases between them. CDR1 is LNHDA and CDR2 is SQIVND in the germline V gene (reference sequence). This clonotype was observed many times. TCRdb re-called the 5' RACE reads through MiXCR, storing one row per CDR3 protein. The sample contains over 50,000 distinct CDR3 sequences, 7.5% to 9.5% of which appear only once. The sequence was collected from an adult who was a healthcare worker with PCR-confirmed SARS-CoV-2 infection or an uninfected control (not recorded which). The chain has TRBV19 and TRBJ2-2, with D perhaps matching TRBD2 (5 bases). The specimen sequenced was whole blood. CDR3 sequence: CASSMPGTGELFF. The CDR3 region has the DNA TGTGCCAGTAGTATGCCGGGGACCGGGGAGCTGTTTTTT.